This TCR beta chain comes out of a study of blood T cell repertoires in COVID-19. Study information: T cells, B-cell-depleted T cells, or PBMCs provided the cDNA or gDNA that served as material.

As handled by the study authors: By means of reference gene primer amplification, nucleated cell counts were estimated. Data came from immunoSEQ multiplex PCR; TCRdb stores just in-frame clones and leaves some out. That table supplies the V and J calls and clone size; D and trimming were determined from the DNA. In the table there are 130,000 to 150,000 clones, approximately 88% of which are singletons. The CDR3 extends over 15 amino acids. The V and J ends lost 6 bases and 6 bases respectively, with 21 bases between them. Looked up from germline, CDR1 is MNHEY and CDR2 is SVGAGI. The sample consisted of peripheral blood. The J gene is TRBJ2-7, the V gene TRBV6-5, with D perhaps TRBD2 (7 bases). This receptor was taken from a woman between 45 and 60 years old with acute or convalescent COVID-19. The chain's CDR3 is CASSHPRGASGEQYF. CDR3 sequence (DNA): TGTGCCAGCAGCCACCCTCGGGGGGCCTCAGGCGAGCAGTACTTC.